The clone carrying this T cell receptor beta chain was counted only a few times. Antigen: not known. Unique molecular identifiers were used in preparing the TCRbeta library. TCRdb passed the PCR reads through MiXCR, listing each CDR3 protein once. The sample carries about 440,000 distinct CDR3 sequences, around 46% recorded once. This record comes from a study of T-cell reconstitution after alpha-beta-depleted transplantation in children. Study-level results: Expanded clones from the graft, numbering several hundred, reportedly supplied alpha-beta T cells about two months after transplant.

V dropped 4 bases and J dropped 4 bases, with 17 bases sitting between them. There are 15 residues in the CDR3. The germline V gene encodes CDR1 SGHKS and CDR2 YYEKEE (reference sequence). The chain employs TRBV5-5 and TRBJ1-1; D possibly corresponds to TRBD1 (5 bases). Sequenced here: PBMCs, sampled before TCRalphabeta/CD19-depleted stem cell transplant. The TCR was taken from a girl aged 2-10 years with aplastic anemia, due to receive a stem cell transplant. CDR3 coding DNA: TGTGCCAGCAGCCCCCCGGGGATGGGGGGCACTGAAGCTTTCTTT. Residues: CASSPPGMGGTEAFF.